The rows below give T cell receptor beta chains drawn from one sample of a study of blood T cell repertoires in COVID-19. Assay: immunoSEQ multiplex PCR; the TCRdb copy retains only in-frame clones and omits some. The sample lists approximately 470,000 clones, 70% to 90% occurring once. Source material: peripheral blood. These receptors were taken from a human donor in a cohort sampled during active COVID-19. Both conserved end residues are part of each CDR3. Each record gives: clone size, J gene, V gene, D gene, CDR3 protein, CDR3 DNA. D genes are given only for firm matches. Rows give clone size only sometimes, using once, few, many, or a class for an expanded clone.

>-|TRBJ2-2|TRBV10-3|TRBD2
CAIRIQRDTGELFF
TGTGCCATCAGAATCCAGCGGGATACCGGGGAGCTGTTTTTT
>-|TRBJ2-1|TRBV5-1|TRBD2
CASSSAGGVYEQFF
TGCGCCAGCAGCAGCGCGGGGGGAGTCTATGAGCAGTTCTTC
>-|TRBJ2-7|TRBV7-9|TRBD1
CASSSRDSFYEQYF
TGTGCCAGCAGCTCGAGGGACAGCTTCTACGAGCAGTACTTC
>-|TRBJ2-2|TRBV6-2/TRBV6-3|-
CASSGKAANTGELFF
TGTGCCAGCAGTGGAAAGGCGGCGAACACCGGGGAGCTGTTTTTT
>-|TRBJ2-2|TRBV18|-
CASSPPRQPNTGELFF
TGTGCCAGCTCACCACCGAGGCAGCCGAACACCGGGGAGCTGTTTTTT
>-|TRBJ2-6|TRBV7-8|-
CASSHTGSSGANVLTF
TGTGCCAGCAGCCATACCGGGTCCTCTGGGGCCAACGTCCTGACTTTC
>-|TRBJ2-5|TRBV25-1|TRBD2
CASSDRFAGGETQYF
TGTGCCAGCAGTGATAGATTCGCGGGAGGGGAGACCCAGTACTTC
>-|TRBJ2-3|TRBV5-1|-
CASSDLTGSPDTQYF
TGCGCCAGCAGCGACCTAACCGGGTCGCCAGATACGCAGTATTTT
>-|TRBJ1-4|TRBV14|TRBD1
CASSRGTGGEKLFF
TGTGCCAGCAGCCGCGGGACAGGGGGCGAAAAACTGTTTTTT
>-|TRBJ2-5|TRBV5-1|TRBD2
CASSPGGAGETQYF
TGCGCCAGCAGCCCGGGAGGGGCAGGGGAGACCCAGTACTTC
>-|TRBJ1-5|TRBV20-1|-
CSASSRVEQPQHF
TGCAGTGCTAGTTCGAGGGTCGAGCAGCCCCAGCATTTT
>-|TRBJ2-3|TRBV29-1|TRBD1
CSARPTGGGTDTQYF
TGCAGCGCCCGCCCCACAGGGGGCGGCACAGATACGCAGTATTTT
>-|TRBJ2-4|TRBV12-5|-
CASGFWSAKNIQYF
TGTGCTAGTGGTTTTTGGAGCGCCAAAAACATTCAGTACTTC
>-|TRBJ2-1|TRBV7-3|TRBD1
CASSLGQGPREQFF
TGTGCCAGCAGCTTAGGACAGGGCCCGCGAGAGCAGTTCTTC
>-|TRBJ1-4|TRBV6-2/TRBV6-3|TRBD1
CASSYGTGPEKLFF
TGTGCCAGCAGTTACGGGACAGGCCCCGAAAAACTGTTTTTT
>once|TRBJ2-1|TRBV2|TRBD2
CASSLADYNEQFF
TGTGCCAGCAGTCTAGCGGACTACAATGAGCAGTTCTTC
>once|TRBJ1-2|TRBV30|TRBD1
CAWSVGRTGGYGYTF
TGTGCCTGGAGTGTAGGCAGGACAGGGGGGTATGGCTACACCTTC
>-|TRBJ2-4|TRBV7-2|-
CASSPGLLAKNIQYF
TGTGCCAGCAGCCCCGGACTGCTAGCCAAAAACATTCAGTACTTC
>-|TRBJ2-6|TRBV7-3|-
CASSFTGSGANVLTF
TGTGCCAGCAGTTTCACAGGCTCTGGGGCCAACGTCCTGACTTTC
>-|TRBJ2-5|TRBV6-5|TRBD1
CASRKQGSETQYF
TGTGCCAGCAGGAAACAGGGGAGCGAGACCCAGTACTTC
>-|TRBJ2-1|TRBV3-1/TRBV3-2|TRBD2
CASSQSSGNYNEQFF
TGTGCCAGCAGCCAATCTAGCGGGAATTACAATGAGCAGTTCTTC
>-|TRBJ2-3|TRBV6-5|TRBD2
CASSYVAGVPDTQYF
TGTGCCAGCAGTTACGTAGCGGGAGTCCCAGATACGCAGTATTTT
>-|TRBJ1-3|TRBV3-1/TRBV3-2|-
CASSQVGGYYRNTIYF
TGTGCCAGCAGCCAAGTGGGGGGGTACTATAGAAACACCATATATTTT
>-|TRBJ1-5|TRBV24-1|TRBD1
CATSASTGGWQPQHF
TGTGCCACCAGTGCCTCGACAGGGGGATGGCAGCCCCAGCATTTT
>-|TRBJ1-1|TRBV6-5|-
CASSQGTEAFF
TGTGCCAGCAGTCAGGGAACTGAAGCTTTCTTT
>-|TRBJ1-1|TRBV20-1|TRBD1
CSASLSGTGVPNTEAFF
TGCAGTGCTAGTCTTTCCGGGACAGGGGTCCCGAACACTGAAGCTTTCTTT
>-|TRBJ1-4|TRBV7-8|-
CASSLGIGNEKLFF
TGTGCCAGCAGCTTAGGCATCGGTAATGAAAAACTGTTTTTT
>-|TRBJ1-1|TRBV29-1|-
CSVGDYRDTAFF
TGCAGCGTTGGGGACTACCGGGACACCGCTTTCTTT
>-|TRBJ1-6|TRBV19|TRBD1
CASSISGQDSPLHF
TGTGCCAGTAGTATATCGGGACAGGATTCACCCCTCCACTTT
>-|TRBJ2-5|TRBV9|TRBD1
CASSVGDSKLETQYF
TGTGCCAGCAGCGTAGGGGACAGCAAATTAGAGACCCAGTACTTC
>-|TRBJ2-7|TRBV5-7|TRBD1
CASGSKGQGKEQYF
TGTGCCAGCGGAAGCAAGGGACAGGGAAAAGAGCAGTACTTC
>-|TRBJ1-1|TRBV5-1|TRBD1
CASSLLDRPNSEAFF
TGCGCCAGCAGCCTACTGGACAGGCCGAATAGTGAAGCTTTCTTT
>-|TRBJ2-7|TRBV5-1|TRBD2
CASSLGQLAGERQYF
TGCGCCAGCAGCCTGGGCCAACTAGCGGGAGAGAGGCAGTACTTC
>once|TRBJ2-3|TRBV6-5|TRBD2
CASSLAGDTDTQYF
TGTGCCAGCAGTTTAGCGGGGGACACAGATACGCAGTATTTT
>-|TRBJ2-1|TRBV7-3|TRBD2
CASSPRLAGNNEQFF
TGTGCCAGCAGCCCCCGGCTAGCGGGAAACAATGAGCAGTTCTTC
>few|TRBJ1-1|TRBV2|-
CAGHPDVDDTEAFF
TGTGCCGGACACCCCGACGTGGACGACACTGAAGCTTTCTTT
>-|TRBJ2-5|TRBV30|TRBD1
CAWSVRRWDRGETQYF
TGTGCCTGGAGTGTACGACGCTGGGACAGGGGAGAGACCCAGTACTTC
>-|TRBJ2-1|TRBV19|-
CASSIVQGRSYNEQFF
TGTGCCAGTAGTATAGTACAGGGGAGGTCCTACAATGAGCAGTTCTTC
>-|TRBJ2-3|TRBV6-6|-
CASSPAADTQYF
TGTGCCAGCAGCCCCGCGGCAGATACGCAGTATTTT
>-|TRBJ1-1|TRBV11-3|-
CASSLICPRQARLRNTEAFF
TGTGCCAGCAGCTTAATTTGTCCGAGACAGGCACGGTTGAGGAACACTGAAGCTTTCTTT
>-|TRBJ2-1|TRBV27|TRBD1
CASSNSMTGKPSYNEQFF
TGTGCCAGCAGCAATTCCATGACAGGGAAACCCTCCTACAATGAGCAGTTCTTC
>-|TRBJ2-1|TRBV19|TRBD2
CASSIESGRRRNEQFF
TGTGCCAGTAGTATAGAGAGCGGGAGGAGAAGGAATGAGCAGTTCTTC
>-|TRBJ1-5|TRBV6-1|TRBD1
CASSEGQGGMPQHF
TGTGCCAGCAGTGAAGGACAGGGGGGGATGCCCCAGCATTTT